This T cell receptor (beta chain) derives from a study of blood T cells in healthy people across ages. Each sample had at least 6 million PBMCs isolated. Primers used in a second PCR of about 6 to 12 cycles were a sample-barcoded 5' primer and a J-beta primer mix. TCRdb re-derived calls from the 5' RACE reads in MiXCR, one entry per CDR3 protein. Of 750,000 to 950,000 distinct CDR3 sequences listed, about 26% are singletons. This same sample was also part of a study on T cells of mothers and their children. From that paper: In each mother, TCR beta CDR3 reads exceeded 10 million; in each child, they numbered 2.5 million to 3.5 million.

The clonotype was recovered from a boy aged 5-17 years in good health. Sequenced: blood.

CDR3 in amino acids: CATSREGGHLREQYF. The CDR3 DNA reads TGTGCCACCAGCAGAGAAGGAGGCCACCTACGAGAGCAGTACTTC. The V gene is TRBV15, the J gene TRBJ2-7; maybe TRBD2 (5 bases). The V end lost 0 bases, the J end lost 7 bases, and 16 bases lay between the germline ends. The CDR3 has 15 amino acids. CDR1 is LNHNV, CDR2 YYDKDF, per germline (reference sequence).